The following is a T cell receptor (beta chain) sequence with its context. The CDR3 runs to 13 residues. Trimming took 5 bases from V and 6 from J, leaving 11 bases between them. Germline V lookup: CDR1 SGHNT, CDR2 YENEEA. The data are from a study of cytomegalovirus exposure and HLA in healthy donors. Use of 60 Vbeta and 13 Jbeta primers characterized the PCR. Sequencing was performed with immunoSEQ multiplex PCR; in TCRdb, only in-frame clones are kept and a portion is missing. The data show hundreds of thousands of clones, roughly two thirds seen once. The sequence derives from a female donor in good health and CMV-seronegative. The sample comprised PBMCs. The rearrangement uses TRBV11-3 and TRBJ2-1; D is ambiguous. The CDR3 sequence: CASSRLSLNEQFF. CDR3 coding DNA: TGTGCCAGCAGCCGCCTAAGTCTCAATGAGCAGTTCTTC.